This T cell receptor (beta chain) was sequenced for a study of T cells after somatic rescue of genetic block. Clones were sequenced by immunoSEQ multiplex PCR, and TCRdb holds only the in-frame ones, with some missing. The top ten hold roughly 1.5% of the sample, which has 110,000 or so clones, approximately 90% seen once. Trimming cost V 6 bases and J 6 bases; bases outside gene matches: 11. In germline, CDR1 is MNHEY, CDR2 SMNVEV (reference sequence). This CDR3 has 15 amino acids. Sequenced input: peripheral blood mononuclear cells (PBMCs). The sequence was obtained from a woman aged 18-29 years. The rearrangement joins TRBV27 to TRBJ2-1; 7 bases fit TRBD1. As DNA, the CDR3 is TGTGCCAGCAGCAAAGTGCCCGACAGGGTCAATGAGCAGTTCTTC. It is translated as CASSKVPDRVNEQFF.